Listed here are 23 T cell receptor beta chains from one sample, sequenced in a study of regulatory T cells in long-lasting Graves disease. The time point here: persistent/refractory GD, antithyroid drugs over 5 years with positive TRAb. Isolated PBMC RNA provided the starting material for the TCR library. Assembly of TCR beta libraries relied on iRepertoire HTBI primers together with Arm-PCR of CDR3 regions. TCRdb recomputed calls from the multiplex PCR reads with MiXCR, one row per CDR3 protein. The sample yields more than 650,000 distinct CDR3 sequences, 30% seen once. The specimen comprised peripheral blood mononuclear cells (PBMCs), sampled when the disease was refractory, from a patient treated with antithyroid drugs. The receptors here all came from a female donor with Graves disease.

V is TRBV29-1 and J is TRBJ1-2; D is unresolved. V lost 3 bases, J lost 4 bases, and 15 bases lay in between. Germline lookup yields CDR1 SQVTM and CDR2 ANQGSEA. The CDR3 contains 14 residues. CDR3 DNA sequence: TGCAGCGTTGATGGCAGGACCACTCCCTATGGCTACACCTTC. Amino acid sequence: CSVDGRTTPYGYTF.

This clonotype appeared a few times. V gene TRBV25-1 combines with J gene TRBJ1-6; unclear D gene. CDR1 MGHDK and CDR2 SYGVNS come from the germline V gene. This CDR3 has 14 amino acids. The V gene lost 2 bases and the J gene lost 7 bases, with 9 bases spanning the gap. CDR3 coding DNA: TGTGCCAGCAGTGAAGGTCTAGAAAATTCACCCCTCCACTTT. Translating it yields CASSEGLENSPLHF.

The gene calls are TRBV2 and TRBJ2-1; TRBD2 matches at 9 bases. CDR3 length: 14 residues. Trimming removed 4 bases from V and 6 bases from J; junction bases left unmatched: 4. In germline, CDR1 is SNHLY, CDR2 FYNNEI. The CDR3 here is CASSGGLAINEQFF. The DNA for the CDR3 is TGTGCCAGCAGTGGGGGACTAGCCATCAATGAGCAGTTCTTC. Based on the CDR3 plus reference TRBV2 and TRBJ2-1, the full variable domain is EPEVTQTPSHQVTQMGQEVILRCVPISNHLYFYWYRQILGQKVEFLVSFYNNEISEKSEIFDDQFSVERPDGSNFTLKIRSTKLEDSAMYFCASSGGLAINEQFFGPGTRLTVL.

This chain connects TRBV12-3 or TRBV12-4 to TRBJ1-1; the match to TRBD1 covers 12 bases. V was pared by 5 bases and J by 11 bases, with 6 bases of the junction left unmatched. This CDR3 spans 13 amino acids. CDR3 in amino acids: CASSLGTGGYAFF. The CDR3 DNA is TGTGCCAGCAGTCTAGGGACAGGGGGCTACGCTTTCTTT.

This rearrangement joins TRBV9 to TRBJ2-7; 8 bases line up with TRBD2. The trim removed 0 bases at V and 5 bases at J, leaving 4 bases unmatched. The CDR3 covers 14 residues. CDR1 and CDR2 (germline): SGDLS, YYNGEE. The CDR3 region is CASSVDGTRDEQYF. CDR3 bases: TGTGCCAGCAGCGTAGATGGGACTAGAGACGAGCAGTACTTC.

The chain carries TRBV7-2 and TRBJ2-7, with D tentatively TRBD1 (5 bases). The CDR3 covers 15 residues. Germline V CDR1 and CDR2: SGHTA, FQGNSA. V was clipped by 1 base and J by 3 bases, with 13 bases between them. CDR3 residues: CASSLVQGEGYEQYF. Written as DNA, the CDR3 is TGTGCCAGCAGCTTAGTCCAGGGTGAAGGCTACGAGCAGTACTTC.

J is TRBJ1-1 and V is TRBV4-1; no definite D call. In germline, CDR1 is MGHRA, CDR2 YSYEKL. Trimming stripped 1 base from V and 4 bases from J, with 7 bases between. The CDR3 extends over 13 amino acids. The DNA of the CDR3 is TGCGCCAGCAGCCAAGTAGAGGCCACTGAAGCTTTCTTT. This encodes CASSQVEATEAFF.

The chain combines TRBV27 with TRBJ1-5; D remains ambiguous. The germline V and J ends were trimmed by 6 bases and 2 bases, with 14 bases remaining between them. The length of the CDR3 is 15 residues. Germline CDR1 is MNHEY and CDR2 is SMNVEV (reference sequence). The CDR3 here is CASRSLVAGNQPQHF. DNA of the CDR3: TGTGCCAGCAGGTCGCTTGTAGCGGGCAATCAGCCCCAGCATTTT.

In this sample, this clonotype turned up once. The V call is TRBV7-2, the J call TRBJ2-7; D remains ambiguous. Trimming removed 3 bases from V and 7 bases from J, with 16 bases in between. The CDR3 contains 14 residues. Germline V gene sequence: CDR1 SGHTA, CDR2 FQGNSA. The chain's CDR3 is CASSFVGPAFEQYF. In DNA, the CDR3 is TGTGCCAGCAGCTTTGTCGGGCCCGCCTTTGAGCAGTACTTC.

This clonotype turned up a few times. The J gene is TRBJ1-1, the V gene TRBV28; TRBD1 is a possible D gene (6 bases). Germline CDR1 reads MDHEN; CDR2 reads SYDVKM. V was cut by 7 bases and J by 10 bases, with 19 bases left in between. The CDR3 has 13 amino acids. CDR3 region: CASTSPRGARAFF. In nucleotides, the CDR3 is TGTGCCAGCACCTCCCCCCGGGGGGCGCGAGCTTTCTTT.

The J gene is TRBJ1-1, the V gene TRBV12-3 or TRBV12-4; D call uncertain. This CDR3 is 14 amino acids long. V lost 7 bases and J 4 bases, leaving 16 bases between the germline ends. The CDR3 spells CASTYGGVSTEAFF. In DNA form, the CDR3 reads TGTGCCAGCACCTACGGCGGGGTTAGCACTGAAGCTTTCTTT.

This clonotype occurred a few times. This chain joins TRBV6-2 or TRBV6-3 and TRBJ2-2; D not certain. Trimming shortened V by 2 bases and J by 7 bases, and 8 bases separated the two germline ends. Germline V gene lookup returns CDR1 MNHEY and CDR2 SVGEGT. The CDR3 is 13 residues long. The CDR3 DNA reads TGTGCCAGCAGTTACACTTTGAGCGGGGAGCTGTTTTTT. Its translation is CASSYTLSGELFF.

The chain recombines TRBV27 with TRBJ2-1; 9 positions match TRBD1. V shed 0 bases and J 9 bases; nucleotides not matched to a gene: 6. This CDR3 comprises 15 residues. Germline-derived CDR1 and CDR2 are MNHEY and SMNVEV (reference sequence). The CDR3 loop is CASSLSGTGTGEQFF. In DNA form, the CDR3 reads TGTGCCAGCAGTTTATCCGGGACAGGGACGGGTGAGCAGTTCTTC.

This clonotype was counted between two and nine times. The chain has TRBV27 and TRBJ2-7, with D uncertain. The germline V gene has CDR1 MNHEY and CDR2 SMNVEV (reference sequence). This CDR3 is 13 amino acids long. V was pared by 0 bases and J by 1 base, with 4 bases between. In DNA form, the CDR3 reads TGTGCCAGCAGTTTATCGAGATCCTACGAGCAGTACTTC. Translated: CASSLSRSYEQYF.

This clonotype was observed at least ten times. The rearrangement uses TRBV28 and TRBJ1-5; TRBD1 matches at 8 bases. Germline values: CDR1 MDHEN, CDR2 SYDVKM. This CDR3 is built from 14 residues. J lost 7 bases, V lost 6 bases, and 8 bases had no gene match. The CDR3 nucleotides are TGTGCCAGCAGCCAAGGACAGGGATGGCAGCCCCAGCATTTT. This gives the protein CASSQGQGWQPQHF.

The chain employs TRBV29-1 and TRBJ1-2; D gene ambiguous. This CDR3 is 12 amino acids long. Germline V CDR1 and CDR2: SQVTM, ANQGSEA. Trimming stripped 5 bases from V and 2 bases from J, with 9 bases between. The CDR3 DNA reads TGCAGCGTTCAAGGAATAAACTATGGCTACACCTTC. It yields the protein CSVQGINYGYTF.

The chain links TRBV20-1 to TRBJ1-5, with 7 bases aligning to TRBD1. V dropped 1 base and J dropped 5; count of bases not matched to a gene: 2. There are 13 residues in the CDR3. CDR1 and CDR2 from the germline V gene are DFQATT and SNEGSKA (reference sequence). Here the CDR3 DNA reads TGCAGTGCTAGAGGGCAGGGGGATCAGCCCCAGCATTTT. Amino acid sequence: CSARGQGDQPQHF.

The chain combines TRBV28 with TRBJ1-2, with D perhaps matching TRBD1 (5 bases). Trimming removed 8 bases at V and 8 bases at J, with 21 bases between. The length of the CDR3 is 14 residues. Germline loops: CDR1 MDHEN, CDR2 SYDVKM. This CDR3 is CASRSGGGSGGYTF. CDR3 bases: TGTGCCAGCCGCTCGGGGGGGGGGTCTGGGGGCTACACCTTC.

The rearrangement uses TRBV5-5 and TRBJ1-4; 8 positions match TRBD1. This CDR3 region has 15 residues. The J segment lost 5 bases and the V segment lost 4 bases, leaving 7 bases of the junction unmatched. The germline V gene has CDR1 SGHKS and CDR2 YYEKEE (reference sequence). The CDR3 region has the DNA TGTGCCAGCAGCCCCAGGACAGGGATGAATGAAAAACTGTTTTTT. As protein: CASSPRTGMNEKLFF.

This clonotype has a handful of counts. This rearrangement joins TRBV11-2 to TRBJ2-4; no firm D call. Trimming took off 8 bases at V and 0 bases at J, with 11 bases between the two ends. The length of the CDR3 is 14 residues. Germline V gene sequence: CDR1 SGHAT, CDR2 FQNNGV. In DNA, the CDR3 is TGTGCCAGCGGTGGGAACCTAGCCAAAAACATTCAGTACTTC. This sequence encodes CASGGNLAKNIQYF.

This chain connects TRBV12-3 or TRBV12-4 to TRBJ2-7, with D tentatively TRBD1 or TRBD2 (5 bases each). Trimming took 5 bases from V and 2 from J, leaving 13 bases between them. The CDR3 totals 14 residues. The CDR3 region has the DNA TGTGCCAGCAGTCCCCGAGGGGTGCCCTACGAGCAGTACTTC. Encoded protein: CASSPRGVPYEQYF.

This clonotype was seen many times. This chain joins TRBV30 and TRBJ2-7; either TRBD1 or TRBD2 may supply D (5 bases each). Between the trimmed V and J ends, which lost 5 bases and 0 bases, there was a span of 8 bases. Looked up from germline, CDR1 is GTSNPN and CDR2 is SVGIG (reference sequence). The CDR3 consists of 12 residues. CDR3 residues: CAWDGGSYEQYF. Here the CDR3 DNA reads TGTGCCTGGGATGGGGGCTCCTACGAGCAGTACTTC. Together with reference TRBV30 and TRBJ2-7, the CDR3 gives the full variable domain: SQTIHQWPATLVQPVGSPLSLECTVEGTSNPNLYWYRQAAGRGLQLLFYSVGIGQISSEVPQNLSASRPQDRQFILSSKKLLLSDSGFYLCAWDGGSYEQYFGPGTRLTVT.

Only a few counts were recorded for this clonotype. This rearrangement joins TRBV15 to TRBJ1-1, with D possibly being TRBD1 (5 bases). Germline lookup yields CDR1 LNHNV and CDR2 YYDKDF (reference sequence). There are 17 residues in the CDR3. Trimming cost V 0 bases and J 0 bases, with 14 bases left between them. CDR3 DNA: TGTGCCACCAGCAGAGATGCGGGGCCTACTCTGAACACTGAAGCTTTCTTT. As protein: CATSRDAGPTLNTEAFF.